This is a list of T cell receptor beta chains from one sample in a study of CXCR3-negative and CXCR3-positive naive CD8 T cells. TCRdb reprocessed the 5' RACE reads, with one entry per CDR3 protein and no DNA. Seen in this sample are 50,000 to 75,000 distinct CDR3 sequences; the ten most common clones hold around 4%. The source material was naive CXCR3- CD8+ T cells from blood. Receptors originate from a human donor in good health. Some clones in this sample may be carry-over from other donors' samples. CDR3s include the opening cysteine and the closing phenylalanine or tryptophan. The size of a clone is reported for some rows only, either as once, few or many, or as a class for expanded clones.

abundance: NA; v_gene: TRBV6-2/TRBV6-3; j_gene: TRBJ1-2; CDR3aa: CASSYSIQGNYGYTF
abundance: NA; v_gene: TRBV19; j_gene: TRBJ2-7; CDR3aa: CASSAGIGYEQYF
abundance: NA; v_gene: TRBV4-1; j_gene: TRBJ1-2; CDR3aa: CASSQAGASSPGYTF
abundance: NA; v_gene: TRBV4-1; j_gene: TRBJ2-3; CDR3aa: CASSQDSASVSTDTQYF
abundance: NA; v_gene: TRBV28; j_gene: TRBJ1-5; CDR3aa: CASSSGHSNQPQHF
abundance: NA; v_gene: TRBV27; j_gene: TRBJ2-7; CDR3aa: CASSNYGTSPYEQYF
abundance: NA; v_gene: TRBV29-1; j_gene: TRBJ2-1; CDR3aa: CSVADRDFTSYNEQFF
abundance: NA; v_gene: TRBV5-1; j_gene: TRBJ2-7; CDR3aa: CASSLDLYEQYF
abundance: NA; v_gene: TRBV7-8; j_gene: TRBJ1-2; CDR3aa: CASSHPGQLFYGYTF
abundance: NA; v_gene: TRBV4-3; j_gene: TRBJ2-2; CDR3aa: CASSQVRLAGSNTGELFF
abundance: NA; v_gene: TRBV6-2/TRBV6-3; j_gene: TRBJ2-1; CDR3aa: CASSYSQGAINEQFF
abundance: medium-sized; v_gene: TRBV19; j_gene: TRBJ2-1; CDR3aa: CASSIGRANEQFF
abundance: NA; v_gene: TRBV12-3/TRBV12-4; j_gene: TRBJ2-3; CDR3aa: CASSPVDSKDTQYF
abundance: NA; v_gene: TRBV6-2/TRBV6-3; j_gene: TRBJ2-2; CDR3aa: CASSLRGESGELFF
abundance: NA; v_gene: TRBV11-3; j_gene: TRBJ1-1; CDR3aa: CASSSDTPRQGTTTEAFF
abundance: NA; v_gene: TRBV24-1; j_gene: TRBJ2-3; CDR3aa: CATSDFGQGPDTQYF
abundance: medium-sized; v_gene: TRBV5-5; j_gene: TRBJ1-1; CDR3aa: CASSPNTEAFF
abundance: NA; v_gene: TRBV6-5; j_gene: TRBJ1-2; CDR3aa: CASSYRDRAYGYTF
abundance: NA; v_gene: TRBV28; j_gene: TRBJ2-7; CDR3aa: CASRGETYYEQYF
abundance: NA; v_gene: TRBV27; j_gene: TRBJ2-3; CDR3aa: CASSPAVGTDTQYF
abundance: NA; v_gene: TRBV29-1; j_gene: TRBJ1-1; CDR3aa: CSVQIRTDLPEAFF
abundance: NA; v_gene: TRBV9; j_gene: TRBJ2-7; CDR3aa: CASSVDYGDYEQYF
abundance: NA; v_gene: TRBV29-1; j_gene: TRBJ2-1; CDR3aa: CSAGQGWGEQFF
abundance: NA; v_gene: TRBV5-1; j_gene: TRBJ2-2; CDR3aa: CASSFSQGNTGELFF
abundance: NA; v_gene: TRBV29-1; j_gene: TRBJ2-5; CDR3aa: CSVEGRDIIGETQYF
abundance: NA; v_gene: TRBV29-1; j_gene: TRBJ2-1; CDR3aa: CSAKQSSYNEQFF
abundance: NA; v_gene: TRBV20-1; j_gene: TRBJ1-3; CDR3aa: CSARGPEGTAWNTIYF
abundance: NA; v_gene: TRBV13; j_gene: TRBJ2-7; CDR3aa: CASSPSPGQGSYEQYF
abundance: NA; v_gene: TRBV12-3/TRBV12-4; j_gene: TRBJ2-1; CDR3aa: CASSTTGGYNEQFF
abundance: NA; v_gene: TRBV29-1; j_gene: TRBJ2-7; CDR3aa: CSVEKYNYEQYF
abundance: NA; v_gene: TRBV6-5; j_gene: TRBJ2-3; CDR3aa: CASSYSRRGGADTQYF
abundance: NA; v_gene: TRBV15; j_gene: TRBJ2-2; CDR3aa: CATSSGRAPGELFF
abundance: NA; v_gene: TRBV27; j_gene: TRBJ2-5; CDR3aa: CASQDGIQETQYF
abundance: NA; v_gene: TRBV14; j_gene: TRBJ2-5; CDR3aa: CASSQVTKWGAETQYF
abundance: NA; v_gene: TRBV4-3; j_gene: TRBJ2-7; CDR3aa: CASSQDVPGQVFYEQYF
abundance: NA; v_gene: TRBV29-1; j_gene: TRBJ2-5; CDR3aa: CSAHRANGGETQYF
abundance: NA; v_gene: TRBV29-1; j_gene: TRBJ1-1; CDR3aa: CSVEGGRDTEAFF
abundance: NA; v_gene: TRBV19; j_gene: TRBJ2-1; CDR3aa: CASSIDTAGGPYNEQFF
abundance: NA; v_gene: TRBV7-2; j_gene: TRBJ2-1; CDR3aa: CASSQLAGGKYNEQFF
abundance: NA; v_gene: TRBV29-1; j_gene: TRBJ2-1; CDR3aa: CSVVVSLIDEQFF
abundance: NA; v_gene: TRBV29-1; j_gene: TRBJ1-2; CDR3aa: CSVEDRHWGYTF
abundance: NA; v_gene: TRBV6-5; j_gene: TRBJ1-5; CDR3aa: CASSYTHSNQPQHF
abundance: NA; v_gene: TRBV7-9; j_gene: TRBJ1-1; CDR3aa: CASSLALGLNTEAFF
abundance: NA; v_gene: TRBV20-1; j_gene: TRBJ2-2; CDR3aa: CSARDGDRNTGELFF
abundance: NA; v_gene: TRBV29-1; j_gene: TRBJ1-2; CDR3aa: CSVEDGPTGEYGYTF
abundance: NA; v_gene: TRBV4-3; j_gene: TRBJ1-2; CDR3aa: CASSQEGRGARGYTF
abundance: NA; v_gene: TRBV27; j_gene: TRBJ2-1; CDR3aa: CASQFIVQANNEQFF
abundance: NA; v_gene: TRBV12-3/TRBV12-4; j_gene: TRBJ1-1; CDR3aa: CASSATGGFTEAFF
abundance: NA; v_gene: TRBV29-1; j_gene: TRBJ1-2; CDR3aa: CSAVGQSDYGYTF
abundance: NA; v_gene: TRBV5-1; j_gene: TRBJ2-7; CDR3aa: CASTWTDSYEQYF
abundance: NA; v_gene: TRBV15; j_gene: TRBJ2-7; CDR3aa: CATSRGDIGSGGYEQYF
abundance: NA; v_gene: TRBV21-1; j_gene: TRBJ2-4; CDR3aa: CASSETTLAKNIQYF
abundance: NA; v_gene: TRBV11-2; j_gene: TRBJ1-1; CDR3aa: CASSSARGEGNTEAFF
abundance: NA; v_gene: TRBV27; j_gene: TRBJ2-1; CDR3aa: CASSFPSGSGGGEQFF
abundance: NA; v_gene: TRBV20-1; j_gene: TRBJ1-1; CDR3aa: CSPLQAQGTEAFF